This T cell receptor beta chain was recovered during a study of CD8 T cells in Susac syndrome. CDR3 length: 15 amino acids. Germline values: CDR1 SEHNR, CDR2 FQNEAQ (reference sequence). Trimming took off 6 bases at V and 4 bases at J, with 17 bases between the two ends. From blood CD8+ and CD4+ T cells, the TCR beta chain was sequenced. Negative isolation yielded CD8+ and CD4+ T cells; FACS enriched TEMRA cells. A quantity of about 0.5 to 1 ug RNA underwent reverse transcription using random hexamers. With immunoSEQ multiplex PCR, TCR beta CDR3 was amplified across 54 Vbeta and 13 Jbeta. TCRdb ran MiXCR on the immunoSEQ multiplex PCR reads and lists one entry per CDR3 protein. The table records about 150,000 distinct CDR3 sequences, about 94% of them present only once.

The sequenced sample was CD8+ T cells from PBMCs. V gene TRBV7-9 combines with J gene TRBJ2-3; possibly TRBD1 for D (6 bases). The receptor was derived from a human donor with multiple sclerosis. CDR3: CASRGTGHRPDTQYF. The CDR3 DNA is TGTGCCAGCAGGGGAACAGGGCATCGACCAGATACGCAGTATTTT.